This TCR beta chain was identified in a study of cytomegalovirus exposure and HLA in healthy donors. Germline assignment: CDR1 SGHAT and CDR2 FQNNGV. The CDR3 totals 13 residues. V shed 5 bases and J 7 bases; nucleotides not matched to a gene: 5. The PCR employed 60 Vbeta primers together with 13 Jbeta primers. Sequencing was performed with immunoSEQ multiplex PCR; in TCRdb, only in-frame clones are kept and a portion is missing. The sample lists 100,000 to 150,000 clones, roughly 83% occurring once. Sequencing was performed on PBMCs. The sequence derives from a man aged 18 to 30 in good health and CMV-seropositive. The rearrangement links TRBV11-2 to TRBJ1-2; 9 bases fit TRBD1. The CDR3, as DNA: TGTGCCAGCAGCAGCCGGGACAGGGCTGGCTACACCTTC. This encodes CASSSRDRAGYTF. The entire variable domain, with the rest obtained from reference TRBV11-2 and TRBJ1-2, is as follows: EAGVAQSPRYKIIEKRQSVAFWCNPISGHATLYWYQQILGQGPKLLIQFQNNGVVDDSQLPKDRFSAERLKGVDSTLKIQPAKLEDSAVYLCASSSRDRAGYTFGSGTRLTVV.